This TCR beta chain came from a study of T cell responses to AZD1222 COVID-19 vaccine. The table came from immunoSEQ multiplex PCR; TCRdb's copy has only in-frame clones and leaves some out. The sample lists about 110,000 clones, about 80% seen once, with less than 6% in the top ten. V shed 6 bases and J 4 bases; nucleotides not matched to a gene: 9. CDR3 size: 17 residues. Per germline, CDR1 KGHSH and CDR2 LQKENI. The specimen was peripheral blood, collected on day 0 of AZD1222 vaccination. The chain recombines TRBV18 with TRBJ2-2, with 12 positions matching TRBD2. The sequence came from an adult in good health. CDR3 amino acids: CASSQKTSGGATGELFF. Written as DNA, the CDR3 is TGTGCCAGCTCCCAAAAGACTAGCGGGGGAGCCACCGGGGAGCTGTTTTTT.